The text below deals with one T cell receptor beta chain. In the study's own analysis: Amplification of reference gene primers provided the estimated nucleated cell counts. Sequencing used immunoSEQ multiplex PCR; TCRdb keeps in-frame clones, though not all of them. V, J and clone size are those of that table, while D and trimming were read from the DNA. Found here are roughly 220,000 clones, approximately 81% of them singletons; the top ten hold 4.5% to 5.5%. The record originates from a study of blood T cell repertoires in COVID-19. About the research overall: Samples taken during acute and convalescent COVID-19 were collected in the United States, Italy and Spain. Sources were T cells, B-cell-depleted T cells, or PBMCs; the material itself was cDNA or gDNA.

Trimming removed 3 bases from V and 0 bases from J; junction bases left unmatched: 7. CDR1 SGHRS and CDR2 YFSETQ come from the germline V gene. CDR3 length: 16 amino acids. The sample comprised peripheral blood. This chain uses TRBV5-1 with TRBJ2-3; 7 bases agree with TRBD2. The sequence was obtained from a woman aged 55-75 years who had recovered from COVID-19. The CDR3 protein is CASSSGTTGSTDTQYF. CDR3 sequence (DNA): TGCGCCAGCAGCTCCGGGACTACGGGAAGCACAGATACGCAGTATTTT.